This T cell receptor beta chain originates from a study of naive and memory T cell subsets. The CDR3 has 14 amino acids. Germline loops: CDR1 ENHRY, CDR2 SYGVKD. Trimming took off 7 bases at V and 2 bases at J, with 14 bases between the two ends. TCR cDNA received a 3' ligated oligonucleotide that carried a UMI. Ligated cDNA underwent four rounds of PCR with nested alpha and beta constant region primers and SP2. TCRdb called the 5' RACE reads again in MiXCR, with one record for every CDR3 protein. The data hold 30,000 to 40,000 distinct CDR3 sequences, with roughly a sixth observed a single time. The receptor was derived from a female donor in good health. This chain connects TRBV10-3 to TRBJ1-1; D ambiguous. CDR3 loop: CAITPSPTNTEAFF. CDR3 sequence (DNA): TGTGCCATCACCCCGAGTCCCACCAACACTGAAGCTTTCTTT.